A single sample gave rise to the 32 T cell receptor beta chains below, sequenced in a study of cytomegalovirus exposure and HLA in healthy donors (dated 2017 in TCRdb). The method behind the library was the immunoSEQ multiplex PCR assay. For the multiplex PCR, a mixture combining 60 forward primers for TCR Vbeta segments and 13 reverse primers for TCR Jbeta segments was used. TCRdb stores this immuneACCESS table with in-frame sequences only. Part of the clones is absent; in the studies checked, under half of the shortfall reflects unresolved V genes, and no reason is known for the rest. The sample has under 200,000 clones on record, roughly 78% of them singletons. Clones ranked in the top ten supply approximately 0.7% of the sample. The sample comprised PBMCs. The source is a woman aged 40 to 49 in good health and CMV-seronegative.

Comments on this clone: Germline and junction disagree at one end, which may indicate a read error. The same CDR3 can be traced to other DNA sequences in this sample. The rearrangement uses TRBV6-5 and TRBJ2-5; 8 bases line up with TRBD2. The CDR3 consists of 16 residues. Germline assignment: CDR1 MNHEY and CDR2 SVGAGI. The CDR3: CASSYFGGRSLETQYF. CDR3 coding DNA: TGTGCCAGCAGTTATTTTGGCGGGAGGTCCTTAGAGACTCAGTACTTC.

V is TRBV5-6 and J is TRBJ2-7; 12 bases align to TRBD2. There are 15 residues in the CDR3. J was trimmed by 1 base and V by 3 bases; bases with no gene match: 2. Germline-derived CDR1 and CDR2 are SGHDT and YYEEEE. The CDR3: CASSSLAGGSYEQYF. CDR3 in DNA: TGTGCCAGCAGCTCGCTAGCGGGGGGGTCCTACGAGCAGTACTTC.

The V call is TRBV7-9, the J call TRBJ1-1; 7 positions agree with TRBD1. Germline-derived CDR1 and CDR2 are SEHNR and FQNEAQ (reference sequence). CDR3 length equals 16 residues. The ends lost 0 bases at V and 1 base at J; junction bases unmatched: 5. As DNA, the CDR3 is TGTGCCAGCAGCTTAGCAGTGGGACAGCCGAACACTGAAGCTTTCTTT. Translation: CASSLAVGQPNTEAFF.

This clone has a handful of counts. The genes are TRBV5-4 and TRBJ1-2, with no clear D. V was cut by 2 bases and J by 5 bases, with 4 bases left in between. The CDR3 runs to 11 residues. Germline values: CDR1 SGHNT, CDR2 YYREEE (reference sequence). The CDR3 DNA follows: TGTGCCAGCAGCTTCGGGTATGGCTACACCTTC. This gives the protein CASSFGYGYTF.

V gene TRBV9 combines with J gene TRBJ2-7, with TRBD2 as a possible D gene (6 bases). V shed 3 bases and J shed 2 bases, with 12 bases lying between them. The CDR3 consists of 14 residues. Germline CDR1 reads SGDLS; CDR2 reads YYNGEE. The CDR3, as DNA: TGTGCCAGCAGCGCGGCGGGAAGCGCCTACGAGCAGTACTTC. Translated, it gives CASSAAGSAYEQYF.

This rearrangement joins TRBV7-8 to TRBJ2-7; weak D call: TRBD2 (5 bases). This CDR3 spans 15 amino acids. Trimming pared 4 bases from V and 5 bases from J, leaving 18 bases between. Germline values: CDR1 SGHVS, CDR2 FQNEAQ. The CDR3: CASSSKVGSGDEQYF. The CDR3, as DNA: TGTGCCAGCAGCTCTAAAGTGGGGAGTGGGGACGAGCAGTACTTC.

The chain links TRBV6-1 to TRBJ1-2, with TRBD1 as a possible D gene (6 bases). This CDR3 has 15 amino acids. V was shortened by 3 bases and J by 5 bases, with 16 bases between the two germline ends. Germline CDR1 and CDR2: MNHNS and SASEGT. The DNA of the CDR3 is TGTGCCAGCAGTGATCCTCCGACAGGACCATATGGCTACACCTTC. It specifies CASSDPPTGPYGYTF.

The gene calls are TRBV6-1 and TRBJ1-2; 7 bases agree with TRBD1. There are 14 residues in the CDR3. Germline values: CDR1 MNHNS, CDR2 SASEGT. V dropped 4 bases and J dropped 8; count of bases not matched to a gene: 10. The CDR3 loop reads CASSGYRGREGYTF. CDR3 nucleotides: TGTGCCAGCAGTGGCTACAGGGGAAGGGAAGGCTACACCTTC.

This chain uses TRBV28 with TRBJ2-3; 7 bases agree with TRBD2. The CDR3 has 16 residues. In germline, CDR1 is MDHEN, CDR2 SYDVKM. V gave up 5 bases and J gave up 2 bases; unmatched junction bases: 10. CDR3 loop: CASSLVAGGVTDTQYF. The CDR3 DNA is TGTGCCAGCAGTCTAGTAGCGGGTGGGGTCACAGATACGCAGTATTTT.

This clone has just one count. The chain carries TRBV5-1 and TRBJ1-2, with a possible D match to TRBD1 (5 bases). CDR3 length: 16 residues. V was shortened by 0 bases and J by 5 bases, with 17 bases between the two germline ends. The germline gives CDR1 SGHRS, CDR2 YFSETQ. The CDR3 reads CASSLAVGGSLYGYTF. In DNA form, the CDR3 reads TGCGCCAGCAGCTTGGCCGTCGGGGGATCCCTGTATGGCTACACCTTC.

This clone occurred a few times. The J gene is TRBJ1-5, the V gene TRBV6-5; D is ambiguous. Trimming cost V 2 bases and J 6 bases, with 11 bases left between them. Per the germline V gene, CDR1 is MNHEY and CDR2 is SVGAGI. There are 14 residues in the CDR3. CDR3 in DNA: TGTGCCAGCAGTTACCAGAGCCGCGGTCAGCCCCAGCATTTT. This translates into CASSYQSRGQPQHF.

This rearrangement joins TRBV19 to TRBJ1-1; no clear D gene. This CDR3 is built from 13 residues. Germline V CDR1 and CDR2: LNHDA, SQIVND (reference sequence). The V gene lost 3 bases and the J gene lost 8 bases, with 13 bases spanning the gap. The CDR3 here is CASSIGQAVEAFF. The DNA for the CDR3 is TGTGCCAGTAGTATCGGTCAGGCCGTCGAAGCTTTCTTT.

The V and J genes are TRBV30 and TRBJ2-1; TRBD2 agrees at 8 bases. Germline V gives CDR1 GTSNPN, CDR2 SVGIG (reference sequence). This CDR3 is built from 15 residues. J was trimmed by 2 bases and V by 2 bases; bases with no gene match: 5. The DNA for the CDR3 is TGTGCCTGGAGTTTGGTAGCGGGAACCTACAATGAGCAGTTCTTC. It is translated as CAWSLVAGTYNEQFF.

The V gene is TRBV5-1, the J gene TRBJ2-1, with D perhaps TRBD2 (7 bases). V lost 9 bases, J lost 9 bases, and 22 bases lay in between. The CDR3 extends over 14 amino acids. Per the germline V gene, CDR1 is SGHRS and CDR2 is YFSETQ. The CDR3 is CATTPGLGGREQFF. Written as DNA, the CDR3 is TGCGCCACTACCCCGGGGCTGGGGGGGCGTGAGCAGTTCTTC.

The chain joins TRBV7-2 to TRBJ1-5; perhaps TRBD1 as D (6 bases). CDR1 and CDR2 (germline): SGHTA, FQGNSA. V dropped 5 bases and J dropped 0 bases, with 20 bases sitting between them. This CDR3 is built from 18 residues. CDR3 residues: CASSLRHFRTDSNQPQHF. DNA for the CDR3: TGTGCCAGCAGCCTAAGGCACTTTCGGACAGATAGCAATCAGCCCCAGCATTTT.

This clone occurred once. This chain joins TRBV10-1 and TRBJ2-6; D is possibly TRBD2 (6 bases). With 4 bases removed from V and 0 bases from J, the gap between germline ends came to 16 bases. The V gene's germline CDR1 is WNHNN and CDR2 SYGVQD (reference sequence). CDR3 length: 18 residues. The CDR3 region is CASSGPRGTPSGANVLTF. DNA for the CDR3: TGCGCCAGCAGTGGGCCTCGAGGGACTCCCTCTGGGGCCAACGTCCTGACTTTC.

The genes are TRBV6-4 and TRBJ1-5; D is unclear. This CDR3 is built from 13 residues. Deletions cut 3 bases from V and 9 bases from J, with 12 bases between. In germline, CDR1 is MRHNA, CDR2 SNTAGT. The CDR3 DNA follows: TGTGCCAGCAGTGATCAACCCCTAGGGCCCCAGCATTTT. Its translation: CASSDQPLGPQHF.

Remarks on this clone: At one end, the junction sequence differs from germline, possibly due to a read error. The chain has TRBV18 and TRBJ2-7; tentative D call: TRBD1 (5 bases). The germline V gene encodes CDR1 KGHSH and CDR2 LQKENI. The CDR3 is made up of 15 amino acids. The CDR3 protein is CASSPLQVKVNEQYF. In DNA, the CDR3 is TGTGCCAGCTCCCCACTACAGGTTAAGGTGAACGAGCAGTACTTC.

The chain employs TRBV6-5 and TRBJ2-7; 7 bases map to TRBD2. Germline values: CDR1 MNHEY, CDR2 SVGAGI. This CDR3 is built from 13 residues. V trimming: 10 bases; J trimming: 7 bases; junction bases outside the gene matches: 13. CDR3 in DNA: TGTGCCACCCTGGCGGGAGAACCGGGAGAGCAGTACTTC. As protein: CATLAGEPGEQYF.

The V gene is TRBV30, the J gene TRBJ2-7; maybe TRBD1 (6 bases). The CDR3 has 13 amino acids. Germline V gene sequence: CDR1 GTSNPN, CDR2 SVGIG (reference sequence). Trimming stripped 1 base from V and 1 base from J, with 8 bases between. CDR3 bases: TGTGCCTGGAGTGGGACAGAATCCTACGAGCAGTACTTC. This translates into CAWSGTESYEQYF.

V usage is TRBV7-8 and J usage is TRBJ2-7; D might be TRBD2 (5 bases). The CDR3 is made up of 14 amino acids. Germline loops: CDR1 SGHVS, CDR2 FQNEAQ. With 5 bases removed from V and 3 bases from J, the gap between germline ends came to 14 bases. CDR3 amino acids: CASSTAGFFYEQYF. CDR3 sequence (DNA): TGTGCCAGCAGCACCGCGGGCTTTTTCTACGAGCAGTACTTC.

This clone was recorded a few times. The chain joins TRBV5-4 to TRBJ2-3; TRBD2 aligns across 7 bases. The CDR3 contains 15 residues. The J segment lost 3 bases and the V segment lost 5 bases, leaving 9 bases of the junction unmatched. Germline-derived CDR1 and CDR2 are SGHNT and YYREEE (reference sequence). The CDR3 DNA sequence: TGTGCCAGCAGAAGTAGTGTCGGGAGGACAGATACGCAGTATTTT. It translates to CASRSSVGRTDTQYF.

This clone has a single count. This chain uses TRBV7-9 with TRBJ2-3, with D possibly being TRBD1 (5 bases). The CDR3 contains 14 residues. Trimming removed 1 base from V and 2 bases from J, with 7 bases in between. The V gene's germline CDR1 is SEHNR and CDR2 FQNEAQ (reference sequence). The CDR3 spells CASSLEGHTDTQYF. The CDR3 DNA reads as TGTGCCAGCAGCTTAGAGGGGCACACAGATACGCAGTATTTT.

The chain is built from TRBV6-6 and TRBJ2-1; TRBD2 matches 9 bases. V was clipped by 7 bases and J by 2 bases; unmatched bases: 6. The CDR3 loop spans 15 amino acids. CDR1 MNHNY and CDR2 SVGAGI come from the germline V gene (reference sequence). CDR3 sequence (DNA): TGTGCCAGCAAGCTTCTAGCGGGGCCCTACAATGAGCAGTTCTTC. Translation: CASKLLAGPYNEQFF.

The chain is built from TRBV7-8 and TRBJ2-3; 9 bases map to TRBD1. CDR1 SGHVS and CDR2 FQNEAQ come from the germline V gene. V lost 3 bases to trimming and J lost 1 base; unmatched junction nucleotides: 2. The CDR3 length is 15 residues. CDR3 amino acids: CASSFRTGGTDTQYF. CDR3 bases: TGTGCCAGCAGCTTTCGGACAGGGGGCACAGATACGCAGTATTTT.

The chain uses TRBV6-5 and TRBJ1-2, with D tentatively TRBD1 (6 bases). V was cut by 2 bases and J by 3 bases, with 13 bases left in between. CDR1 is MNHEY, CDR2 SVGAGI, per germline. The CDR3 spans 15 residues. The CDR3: CASSYRGQSHYGYTF. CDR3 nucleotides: TGTGCCAGCAGTTACCGAGGACAGAGTCACTATGGCTACACCTTC.

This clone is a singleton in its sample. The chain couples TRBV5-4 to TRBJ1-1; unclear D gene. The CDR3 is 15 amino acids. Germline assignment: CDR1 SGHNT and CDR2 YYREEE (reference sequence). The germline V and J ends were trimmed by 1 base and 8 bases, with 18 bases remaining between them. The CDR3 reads CASSLYNMEAREAFF. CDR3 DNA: TGTGCCAGCAGCTTGTATAATATGGAGGCACGAGAAGCTTTCTTT.

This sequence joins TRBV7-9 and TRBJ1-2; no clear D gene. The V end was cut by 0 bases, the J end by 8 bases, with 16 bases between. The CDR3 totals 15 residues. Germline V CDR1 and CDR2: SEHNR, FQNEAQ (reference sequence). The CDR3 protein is CASSLATWTRGGYTF. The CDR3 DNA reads TGTGCCAGCAGCTTAGCCACTTGGACCCGGGGAGGCTACACCTTC. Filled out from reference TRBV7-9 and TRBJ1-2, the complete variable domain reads DTGVSQNPRHKITKRGQNVTFRCDPISEHNRLYWYRQTLGQGPEFLTYFQNEAQLEKSRLLSDRFSAERPKGSFSTLEIQRTEQGDSAMYLCASSLATWTRGGYTFGSGTRLTVV.

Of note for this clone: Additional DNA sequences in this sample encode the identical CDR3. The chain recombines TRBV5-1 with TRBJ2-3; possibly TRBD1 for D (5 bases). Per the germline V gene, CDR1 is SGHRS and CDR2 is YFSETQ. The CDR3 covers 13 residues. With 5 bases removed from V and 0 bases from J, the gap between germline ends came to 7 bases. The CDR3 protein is CASSRQSTDTQYF. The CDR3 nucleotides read TGCGCCAGCAGTCGACAGAGCACAGATACGCAGTATTTT.

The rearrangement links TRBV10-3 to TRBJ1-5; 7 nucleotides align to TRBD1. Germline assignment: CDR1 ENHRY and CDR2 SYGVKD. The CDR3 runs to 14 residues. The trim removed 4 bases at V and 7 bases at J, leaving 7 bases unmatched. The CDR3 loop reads CAISGDRAGQPQHF. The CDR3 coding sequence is TGTGCCATCAGTGGTGACAGGGCGGGGCAGCCCCAGCATTTT.

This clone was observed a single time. In DNA form, the CDR3 reads TGTGCCAGCGCCAAAGAGGTTCCAAGGAATCAGCCCCAGCATTTT. Translated, it gives CASAKEVPRNQPQHF. This chain connects TRBV27 to TRBJ1-5; no clear D gene. This CDR3 has 15 residues. V lost 8 bases, J lost 4 bases, and 18 bases lay in between. Germline V CDR1 and CDR2: MNHEY, SMNVEV (reference sequence).

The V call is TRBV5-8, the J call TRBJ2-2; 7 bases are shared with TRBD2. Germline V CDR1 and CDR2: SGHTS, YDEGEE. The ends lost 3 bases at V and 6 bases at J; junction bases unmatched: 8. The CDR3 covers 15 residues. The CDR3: CASSSGLVWSGELFF. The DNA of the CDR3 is TGTGCCAGCAGCTCCGGACTAGTTTGGTCCGGGGAGCTGTTTTTT.